The 15 T cell receptor beta chains in this list originate from one sample, sequenced in a study of identical twins. In TCRdb, the 5' RACE reads were re-called with MiXCR into one record per CDR3 protein. The sample holds hundreds of thousands of distinct CDR3 sequences, over 5% seen once. Specimen: naive T cells sorted from blood. The receptors derive from a young man in good health.

In this sample, this clonotype turned up a few times. The chain joins TRBV6-5 to TRBJ1-2; TRBD1 matches 8 bases. This CDR3 is 17 amino acids long. Trimming removed 1 base from V and 3 bases from J; junction bases left unmatched: 10. Germline V lookup: CDR1 MNHEY, CDR2 SVGAGI. The CDR3 reads CASSYYGAGQGDYGYTF. In nucleotides, the CDR3 is TGTGCCAGCAGTTACTATGGGGCCGGACAGGGCGACTATGGCTACACCTTC.

This clonotype was found a few times. This sequence joins TRBV9 and TRBJ2-7, with D possibly matching TRBD1 (6 bases). This CDR3 spans 18 amino acids. Germline V gives CDR1 SGDLS, CDR2 YYNGEE. Trimming removed 3 bases from V and 2 bases from J, with 24 bases in between. The CDR3 here is CASSAYNSVPGAPYEQYF. Here the CDR3 DNA reads TGTGCCAGCAGCGCATACAATTCGGTCCCAGGGGCCCCCTACGAGCAGTACTTC.

The chain recombines TRBV7-9 with TRBJ2-4; D might be TRBD1 or TRBD2, each matching 6 bases. Germline lookup yields CDR1 SEHNR and CDR2 FQNEAQ (reference sequence). There are 12 residues in the CDR3. V shed 2 bases and J shed 14 bases, with 13 bases lying between them. The CDR3 here is CASSLSPGAKYF. The CDR3 DNA reads TGTGCCAGCAGCTTATCGCCGGGGGCGAAGTACTTC.

V usage is TRBV10-3 and J usage is TRBJ2-7; 7 bases map to TRBD2. This CDR3 is built from 13 residues. Germline CDR1 ENHRY, CDR2 SYGVKD. The V and J ends lost 6 bases and 4 bases, in that order; junction bases with no gene match: 6. The CDR3 loop reads CAIRSPSGYEQYF. The CDR3 nucleotides read TGTGCCATCAGAAGCCCTAGCGGATACGAGCAGTACTTC.

This clonotype has at least ten counts. The chain combines TRBV20-1 with TRBJ2-7; 9 bases line up with TRBD1. In germline, CDR1 is DFQATT, CDR2 SNEGSKA (reference sequence). The junction had 5 bases not matched to a gene; V was cut back by 6 bases and J by 8 bases. The CDR3 is 11 amino acids. CDR3 protein: CSALGQGQQYF. In DNA, the CDR3 is TGCAGTGCCCTGGGACAGGGACAGCAGTACTTC.

This clonotype was observed a few times. The chain recombines TRBV6-1 with TRBJ2-1; possible D gene TRBD1, 5 bases. This CDR3 has 15 amino acids. Germline V gene lookup returns CDR1 MNHNS and CDR2 SASEGT. Between the trimmed V and J ends, which lost 4 bases and 0 bases, there was a span of 10 bases. The CDR3 region is CASSGQSSSYNEQFF. The CDR3, as DNA: TGTGCCAGCAGTGGACAGTCTAGCTCCTACAATGAGCAGTTCTTC.

This clonotype was seen repeatedly, ten times or more. This chain uses TRBV7-8 with TRBJ2-1; 9 nucleotides line up with TRBD2. The germline V gene has CDR1 SGHVS and CDR2 FQNEAQ. The CDR3 has 16 residues. V was pared by 2 bases and J by 8 bases, with 10 bases of the junction left unmatched. The CDR3: CASSLWAASGTYEQFF. The DNA of the CDR3 is TGTGCCAGCAGCTTATGGGCGGCTAGCGGGACTTATGAGCAGTTCTTC.

This clonotype showed up many times. This chain connects TRBV7-2 to TRBJ2-3; 7 bases fit TRBD1. The CDR3 spans 17 residues. Germline CDR1 reads SGHTA; CDR2 reads FQGNSA. Trimming took 3 bases from V and 3 from J; bases not matched to a gene: 12. The CDR3 spells CASSFAGDRGSTDTQYF. CDR3 nucleotide sequence: TGTGCCAGCAGCTTCGCCGGGGACAGAGGTAGTACAGATACGCAGTATTTT.

Only a few counts were recorded for this clonotype. The V gene is TRBV20-1, the J gene TRBJ2-7, with 8 positions matching TRBD2. The CDR3 has 15 amino acids. Germline-derived CDR1 and CDR2 are DFQATT and SNEGSKA (reference sequence). V trimming: 0 bases; J trimming: 0 bases; junction bases outside the gene matches: 4. The CDR3 DNA sequence: TGCAGTGCTAGAGATACTAGCGGAAGCTCCTACGAGCAGTACTTC. Translated: CSARDTSGSSYEQYF.

This clonotype was found many times. The chain couples TRBV11-2 to TRBJ2-1; a weak D match, TRBD2 (6 bases). The CDR3 covers 17 residues. From germline, CDR1 is SGHAT and CDR2 FQNNGV. The V end lost 1 base, the J end lost 5 bases, and 18 bases lay between the germline ends. The CDR3 spells CASSLGQLANQNNEQFF. CDR3 sequence (DNA): TGTGCCAGCAGCTTAGGTCAACTAGCCAACCAAAACAATGAGCAGTTCTTC.

In its sample, this clonotype was seen a few times. The chain carries TRBV5-1 and TRBJ2-3, with TRBD2 matching over 14 bases. With 4 bases clipped from V and 9 bases from J, the junction kept 7 bases outside the gene matches. Germline V gene sequence: CDR1 SGHRS, CDR2 YFSETQ. This CDR3 comprises 15 residues. CDR3: CASSNGLAGGGTQYF. The CDR3 nucleotides read TGCGCCAGCAGCAACGGACTAGCGGGAGGAGGAACGCAGTATTTT.

This clonotype was counted ten times or more. This sequence joins TRBV10-3 and TRBJ2-7; no clear D. In germline, CDR1 is ENHRY, CDR2 SYGVKD. Trimming removed 6 bases at V and 2 bases at J, with 8 bases between. The CDR3 loop spans 12 amino acids. CDR3 nucleotide sequence: TGTGCCATCAGGGACGGAGCCTACGAGCAGTACTTC. It translates to CAIRDGAYEQYF.

This clonotype was detected a few times. The chain uses TRBV14 and TRBJ2-1; 16 bases are a match to TRBD2. Unmatched junction bases numbered 1, after V lost 1 base and J lost 10 bases. The CDR3 consists of 15 residues. The V gene's germline CDR1 is SGHDN and CDR2 FVKESK. The CDR3 region has the DNA TGTGCCAGCAGCCAAGGGGGACTAGCGGGAGGGGAGCAGTTCTTC. It translates to CASSQGGLAGGEQFF.

This clonotype was counted a few times. The V call is TRBV7-6, the J call TRBJ1-4; D is perhaps TRBD1 (6 bases). The CDR3 is made up of 16 amino acids. Trimming removed 3 bases at V and 5 bases at J, with 16 bases between. From germline, CDR1 is SGHVS and CDR2 FNYEAQ. The CDR3 is CASSFGLRGPNEKLFF. For the CDR3, the DNA is TGTGCCAGCAGCTTTGGGCTCAGGGGTCCCAATGAAAAACTGTTTTTT.

The chain joins TRBV9 to TRBJ2-5; 9 nucleotides line up with TRBD1. With 2 bases clipped from V and 3 bases from J, the junction kept 11 bases outside the gene matches. CDR1 is SGDLS, CDR2 YYNGEE, per germline. The CDR3 runs to 17 residues. CDR3 sequence (DNA): TGTGCCAGCAGCGTGACTCGCGGGACAGGGATAGAAGAGACCCAGTACTTC. Its protein product is CASSVTRGTGIEETQYF.